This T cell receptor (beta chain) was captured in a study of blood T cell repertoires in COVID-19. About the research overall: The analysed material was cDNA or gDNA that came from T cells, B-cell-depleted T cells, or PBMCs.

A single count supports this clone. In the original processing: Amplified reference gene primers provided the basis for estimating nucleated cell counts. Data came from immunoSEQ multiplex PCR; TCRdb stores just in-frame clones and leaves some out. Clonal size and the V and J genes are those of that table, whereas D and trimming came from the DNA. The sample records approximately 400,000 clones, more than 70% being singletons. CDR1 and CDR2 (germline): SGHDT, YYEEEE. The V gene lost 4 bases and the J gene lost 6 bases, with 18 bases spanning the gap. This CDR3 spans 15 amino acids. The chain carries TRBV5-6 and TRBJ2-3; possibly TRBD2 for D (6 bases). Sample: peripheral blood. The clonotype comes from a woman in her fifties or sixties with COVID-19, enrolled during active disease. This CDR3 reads CASSRLDVLADTQYF. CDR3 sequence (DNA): TGTGCCAGCAGCCGACTAGACGTTCTTGCGGATACGCAGTATTTT. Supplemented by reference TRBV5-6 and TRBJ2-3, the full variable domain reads DAGVTQSPTHLIKTRGQQVTLRCSPKSGHDTVSWYQQALGQGPQFIFQYYEEEERQRGNFPDRFSGHQFPNYSSELNVNALLLGDSALYLCASSRLDVLADTQYFGPGTRLTVL.